The following is a TCR beta chain sequence with its context. This sample stems from a study of blood T cell repertoires in COVID-19. Whole-study context: From T cells, B-cell-depleted T cells, or PBMCs came the material, which was cDNA or gDNA.

Source study methods: For nucleated cells, counts were estimated from reference gene primer amplification. Using immunoSEQ multiplex PCR, the repertoire was profiled, and TCRdb retains in-frame clones only, with some absent. Clonal size and the V and J genes are those of that table, whereas D and trimming came from the DNA. Counted here are roughly 260,000 clones, around 90% occurring once; the ten biggest clones make up roughly 3.9%. Germline V gene lookup returns CDR1 MNHNS and CDR2 SASEGT. Trimming at V came to 2 bases and at J to 0 bases, leaving 12 bases not matched to a gene. The CDR3 has 20 amino acids.

This sequence was found in a man between 60 and 70 years old who had recovered from COVID-19. This chain joins TRBV6-1 and TRBJ1-6; 8 nucleotides match TRBD1. The material sequenced was peripheral blood. The CDR3 is CASSEIGQGVTLSYNSPLHF. In nucleotides, the CDR3 is TGTGCCAGCAGTGAAATAGGACAGGGAGTAACTCTCTCCTATAATTCACCCCTCCACTTT.